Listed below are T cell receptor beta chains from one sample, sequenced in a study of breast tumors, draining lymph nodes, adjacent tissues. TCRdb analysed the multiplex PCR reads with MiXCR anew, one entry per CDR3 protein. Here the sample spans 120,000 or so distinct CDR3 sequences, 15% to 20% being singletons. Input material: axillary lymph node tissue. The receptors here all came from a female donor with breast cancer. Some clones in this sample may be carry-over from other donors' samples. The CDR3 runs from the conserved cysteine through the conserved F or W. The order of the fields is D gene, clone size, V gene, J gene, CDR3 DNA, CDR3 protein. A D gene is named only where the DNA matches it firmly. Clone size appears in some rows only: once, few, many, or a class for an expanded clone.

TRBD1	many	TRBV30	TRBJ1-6	TGTGCCTGGAGTGCGACACTTTGGACAGGGCCCTCACCCCTCCACTTT	CAWSATLWTGPSPLHF
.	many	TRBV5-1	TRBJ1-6	TGCGCCAGCAGCTTGGAAGGGACGGGCTCCTATAATTCACCCCTCCACTTT	CASSLEGTGSYNSPLHF
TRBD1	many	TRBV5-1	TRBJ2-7	TGCGCCAGCAGCTTGGAGACAGGGTCAGGCTACGAGCAGTACTTC	CASSLETGSGYEQYF
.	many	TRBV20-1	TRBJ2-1	TGCAGTGCTAGAGCCGGTCTACACGGGAACATCAATGAGCAGTTCTTC	CSARAGLHGNINEQFF
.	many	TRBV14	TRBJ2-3	TGTGCCAGCAGCCAAGAGCAAACACCTAGCACAGATACGCAGTATTTT	CASSQEQTPSTDTQYF
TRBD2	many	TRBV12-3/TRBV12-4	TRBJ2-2	TGTGCCAGCACCCCTAGCGGGGACACCGGGGAGCTGTTTTTT	CASTPSGDTGELFF
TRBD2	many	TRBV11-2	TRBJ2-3	TGTGCCAGCACCCTTCAGGGAGGGACAGATACGCAGTATTTT	CASTLQGGTDTQYF
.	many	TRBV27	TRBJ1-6	TGTGCCAGCAGTTTACCCCTCCACTTT	CASSLPLHF
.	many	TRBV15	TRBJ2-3	TGTGCCACCAGCACTCAGGGCACAGATACGCAGTATTTT	CATSTQGTDTQYF
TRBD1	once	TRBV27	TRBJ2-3	TGTGCCAGCAGTCCCCGGGGACAGGGGACAGATACGCAGTATTTT	CASSPRGQGTDTQYF
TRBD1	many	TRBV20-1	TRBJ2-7	TGCAGTGCTGCCCGGAACAGGGGGCCCTACGAGCAGTACTTC	CSAARNRGPYEQYF
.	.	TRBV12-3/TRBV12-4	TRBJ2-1	TGTGCCAGCAGTCTGGGGGGTTACAATGAGCAGTTCTTC	CASSLGGYNEQFF
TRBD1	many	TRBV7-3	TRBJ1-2	TGTGCCAGCAGCCCCGGAGGGGACAGGGATAGGACCTTC	CASSPGGDRDRTF
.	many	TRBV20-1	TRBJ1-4	TGCAGTGCTAGGGGGCAGGGCGGTGAAAAACTGTTTTTT	CSARGQGGEKLFF